This T cell receptor beta chain was sequenced during a study of T cell responses to AZD1222 COVID-19 vaccine. Only in-frame clones appear in the TCRdb table, and some are missing; sequencing was by immunoSEQ multiplex PCR. The sample lists about 150,000 clones, approximately 90% occurring once. Trimming took 6 bases from V and 4 from J, leaving 12 bases between them. CDR3 length equals 13 residues. Germline lookup yields CDR1 SGHDN and CDR2 FVKESK. This chain connects TRBV14 to TRBJ1-1; maybe TRBD1 (6 bases). This specimen consisted of peripheral blood, obtained 28 days after the second AZD1222 dose. This TCR came from an adult who received the AZD1222 COVID-19 vaccine. The CDR3 nucleotides read TGTGCCAGCAGTAAAATAGGGGGCACTGAAGCTTTCTTT. This encodes CASSKIGGTEAFF.